The 3 T cell receptor beta chains below come from one sample, sequenced in a study of CD8 T cells in Susac syndrome. Reverse transcription of about 0.5 to 1 ug RNA used random hexamers. From the immunoSEQ multiplex PCR reads, TCRdb called clonotypes with MiXCR, one entry per CDR3 protein. The sample holds about 120,000 distinct CDR3 sequences, 92% seen once. Specimen: CD8+ T cells from PBMCs. Receptor source: a human donor in good health.

The rearrangement joins TRBV7-2 to TRBJ1-1, with D perhaps TRBD1 (6 bases). The CDR3 has 15 amino acids. Germline V gives CDR1 SGHTA, CDR2 FQGNSA. V was shortened by 5 bases and J by 4 bases, with 17 bases between the two germline ends. The CDR3 loop reads CASSPTQQGITEAFF. CDR3 DNA sequence: TGTGCCAGCAGCCCCACTCAGCAGGGGATCACTGAAGCTTTCTTT.

The chain couples TRBV15 to TRBJ2-3; no reliable D call. The CDR3 has 13 residues. Per the germline V gene, CDR1 is LNHNV and CDR2 is YYDKDF (reference sequence). V lost 0 bases, J lost 4 bases, and 5 bases lay in between. The CDR3 protein is CATSRDNPDTQYF. For the CDR3, the DNA is TGTGCCACCAGCAGAGATAACCCAGATACGCAGTATTTT.

This clonotype was seen a single time. The chain employs TRBV7-2 and TRBJ1-5; D gene uncertain. The CDR3 loop spans 18 amino acids. CDR1 and CDR2 from the germline V gene are SGHTA and FQGNSA. V lost 3 bases to trimming and J lost 2 bases, with 20 bases between them. CDR3 sequence reads: CASSFDNYPWRGNQPQHF. The CDR3 nucleotides are TGTGCCAGCAGCTTCGACAATTACCCGTGGAGAGGCAATCAGCCCCAGCATTTT.